The 6 T cell receptor beta chains in this list originate from one sample, sequenced in a study of T cell repertoires in cytomegalovirus infection. From the reads, TCRdb called clonotypes with MiXCR, one entry per CDR3 protein. Among roughly 180,000 distinct CDR3 sequences, about 20% were seen once, and the ten largest hold under 30%. These TCRs' antigens remain unknown. Sequences were derived from CD8+ T cells from cultured PBMCs, sampled from culture after CMV antigen stimulation. The receptors were sampled from a human donor in good health (CMV status not recorded). Some clones in this sample may be carry-over from other donors' samples.

This clonotype appeared many times. The rearrangement links TRBV6-6 to TRBJ1-6; D is unresolved. V gave up 0 bases and J gave up 8 bases, with 11 bases separating them. This CDR3 region has 15 residues. Germline V gives CDR1 MNHNY, CDR2 SVGAGI (reference sequence). The CDR3 DNA reads TGTGCCAGCAGTTACTCACCGCCTTGGGATTCACCCCTCCACTTT. Its translation is CASSYSPPWDSPLHF.

This clonotype was observed once. A read error may produce the germline difference seen at one junction end. The rearrangement links TRBV11-2 to TRBJ2-3, with 8 bases lining up with TRBD2. Per germline, CDR1 SGHAT and CDR2 FQNNGV. CDR3 length equals 15 residues. As DNA, the CDR3 is TGTGCCACCAGCAGCGGGGGAGGGGGCACAGATACGCAGTATTTT. Residues: CATSSGGGGTDTQYF. The full variable domain, its missing parts supplied by reference TRBV11-2 and TRBJ2-3, is EAGVAQSPRYKIIEKRQSVAFWCNPISGHATLYWYQQILGQGPKLLIQFQNNGVVDDSQLPKDRFSAERLKGVDSTLKIQPAKLEDSAVYLCATSSGGGGTDTQYFGPGTRLTVL.

The chain couples TRBV6-6 to TRBJ1-5; D might be TRBD1 (6 bases). CDR3 length equals 15 residues. V shed 9 bases and J shed 0 bases, with 15 bases lying between them. Germline CDR1 is MNHNY and CDR2 is SVGAGI (reference sequence). The CDR3 region is CASNIDRSSNQPQHF. CDR3 DNA: TGTGCCAGTAACATCGACAGGTCTAGCAATCAGCCCCAGCATTTT.

The chain couples TRBV7-2 to TRBJ2-5, with 7 nucleotides matching TRBD1. V lost 3 bases, J lost 0 bases, and 7 bases stayed unmatched. Germline CDR1 reads SGHTA; CDR2 reads FQGNSA. The CDR3 length is 16 residues. CDR3 bases: TGTGCCAGCAGCTTCACCGGGACAGCGTACCAAGAGACCCAGTACTTC. It is translated as CASSFTGTAYQETQYF.

This chain joins TRBV7-2 and TRBJ1-2, with D tentatively TRBD1 (6 bases). Trimming shortened V by 4 bases and J by 5 bases, and 11 bases separated the two germline ends. This CDR3 comprises 13 residues. In germline, CDR1 is SGHTA, CDR2 FQGNSA. The CDR3 DNA is TGTGCCAGCAGCTGGGGGCCTAGTTATGGCTACACCTTC. As protein: CASSWGPSYGYTF.

V and J are TRBV7-2 and TRBJ1-1; 8 nucleotides align to TRBD1. From germline, CDR1 is SGHTA and CDR2 FQGNSA. This CDR3 comprises 15 residues. The V segment lost 4 bases and the J segment 3 bases; nucleotides outside the gene matches: 7. Written as DNA, the CDR3 is TGTGCCAGCAGCTCCCCTTGGACAGGGCACACTGAAGCTTTCTTT. As protein: CASSSPWTGHTEAFF.